A selection of T cell receptor beta chains follows, all from one sample in a study of cytomegalovirus exposure and HLA in healthy donors. Clones were read by immunoSEQ multiplex PCR, and TCRdb kept only the in-frame ones, dropping some. Counted here are 170,000 or so clones, roughly 85% occurring once; the ten biggest clones make up under 0.9%. Source material: PBMCs. The receptors were gathered from a woman aged 40-49 years in good health and CMV-seronegative. CDR3s include the opening cysteine and the closing phenylalanine or tryptophan. The D gene is left open where the match is weak. Size is stated for part of the rows, as once, few or many counts, or as a class when the clone is expanded.

J,size,V,D,CDR3,DNA
TRBJ2-1,-,TRBV7-9,TRBD1,CASSLPDRDNEQFF,TGTGCCAGCAGCTTACCGGACAGGGATAATGAGCAGTTCTTC
TRBJ1-4,-,TRBV9,-,CASSVGGSGEKLFF,TGTGCCAGCAGCGTCGGGGGAAGTGGTGAAAAACTGTTTTTT
TRBJ2-7,-,TRBV9,TRBD1,CASSATGSTYEQYF,TGTGCCAGCAGCGCGACAGGGAGCACCTACGAGCAGTACTTC
TRBJ2-7,once,TRBV30,-,CAWSVGGTGGNEQYF,TGTGCCTGGAGTGTGGGAGGGACAGGTGGGAACGAGCAGTACTTC
TRBJ1-6,-,TRBV29-1,TRBD1,CSVATGGMDSPLHF,TGCAGCGTCGCGACAGGGGGCATGGATTCACCCCTCCACTTT
TRBJ1-1,-,TRBV5-6,-,CASSQLWDTEAFF,TGTGCCAGCAGCCAACTGTGGGACACTGAAGCCTTCTTT
TRBJ2-5,-,TRBV7-9,TRBD1,CASSRGQGGETQYF,TGTGCCAGCAGTAGGGGACAGGGCGGGGAGACCCAGTACTTC
TRBJ1-4,once,TRBV19,-,CASSTTDLGDEKLFF,TGTGCCAGTAGTACTACAGACCTGGGAGACGAAAAACTGTTTTTT
TRBJ2-5,-,TRBV4-1,TRBD2,CASSQRTSGVETQYF,TGCGCCAGCAGCCAGAGGACTAGCGGGGTAGAGACCCAGTACTTC
TRBJ1-1,few,TRBV30,-,CAWSWGPVGMNTEAFF,TGTGCCTGGAGCTGGGGGCCAGTTGGAATGAACACTGAAGCTTTCTTT
TRBJ1-5,once,TRBV11-3,-,CASSSLPTEYNQPQHF,TGTGCCAGCAGCTCCCTGCCGACAGAATACAATCAGCCCCAGCATTTT
TRBJ2-2,once,TRBV9,-,CASSVGLTGELFF,TGTGCCAGCAGCGTAGGGCTTACCGGGGAGCTGTTTTTT
TRBJ2-3,-,TRBV4-1,TRBD2,CASSQDSGLGAGTDTQYF,TGCGCCAGCAGCCAAGACTCGGGACTAGGGGCTGGCACAGATACGCAGTATTTT
TRBJ1-5,-,TRBV28,TRBD1,CASSSDPQGSYQPQHF,TGTGCCAGCAGTTCCGACCCACAGGGGTCTTATCAGCCCCAGCATTTT
TRBJ2-7,-,TRBV11-3,TRBD2,CASSLDPGGTYEQYF,TGTGCCAGCAGCTTAGACCCGGGGGGGACCTACGAGCAGTACTTC
TRBJ2-3,-,TRBV7-3,-,CASSPRPAATDTQYF,TGTGCCAGCAGCCCCAGGCCCGCCGCCACAGATACGCAGTATTTT
TRBJ1-4,-,TRBV10-3,TRBD1,CAISERDRDEKLFF,TGTGCCATCAGTGAGAGGGACAGGGATGAAAAACTGTTTTTT
TRBJ1-5,few,TRBV5-8,TRBD1,CASSLARVSGGRPQHF,TGTGCCAGCAGCTTGGCTAGGGTGTCAGGGGGACGGCCCCAGCATTTT
TRBJ2-2,-,TRBV4-2,-,CASSQGGVLDTGELFF,TGTGCCAGCAGCCAAGGGGGGGTTCTGGACACCGGGGAGCTGTTTTTT
TRBJ1-3,-,TRBV5-1,TRBD1,CASSLAGTGSSGNTIYF,TGCGCCAGCAGCTTGGCCGGGACAGGATCCTCTGGAAACACCATATATTTT
TRBJ2-7,few,TRBV5-1,-,CASSFDRLSEQYF,TGCGCCAGCAGCTTTGACAGGCTAAGCGAGCAGTACTTC
TRBJ1-4,-,TRBV18,-,CASSPKPLGAANEKLFF,TGTGCCAGCTCACCTAAACCTTTGGGGGCGGCTAATGAAAAACTGTTTTTT
TRBJ2-2,-,TRBV4-1,-,CASSQVMSGGELFF,TGCGCCAGCAGCCAAGTCATGAGTGGCGGGGAGCTGTTTTTT
TRBJ2-7,-,TRBV9,-,CASSVPIKTSQVSSAPYEQYF,TGTGCCAGCAGCGTGCCCATCAAGACTAGTCAGGTTTCCAGTGCCCCCTACGAGCAGTACTTC
TRBJ2-7,-,TRBV14,-,CASSQVRGYEQYF,TGTGCCAGCAGCCAAGTGCGGGGCTACGAGCAGTACTTC
TRBJ2-1,few,TRBV5-6,TRBD1,CASSLGTGYRMEQFF,TGTGCCAGCAGCTTGGGGACAGGGTACCGAATGGAGCAGTTCTTC
TRBJ1-2,-,TRBV6-1,TRBD1,CASTTGTGTLYGYTF,TGTGCCAGCACCACAGGGACAGGGACCCTCTATGGCTACACCTTC
TRBJ2-1,-,TRBV10-2,TRBD2,CASKQREYYNEQFF,TGCGCCAGCAAACAGCGGGAGTACTACAATGAGCAGTTCTTC
TRBJ1-4,once,TRBV19,TRBD1,CASSIGGTGTGGRGTNEKLFF,TGTGCCAGTAGTATCGGGGGGACCGGGACAGGGGGTCGAGGAACTAATGAAAAACTGTTTTTT
TRBJ1-2,-,TRBV7-9,TRBD1,CASSFGVGQADGYTF,TGTGCCAGCAGCTTCGGGGTCGGACAGGCGGATGGCTACACCTTC
TRBJ2-1,few,TRBV6-6,TRBD2,CASSRLAGVREQFF,TGTGCCAGCAGCCGACTAGCGGGAGTTAGGGAGCAGTTCTTC
TRBJ2-1,-,TRBV5-1,TRBD2,CASSQTSANNEQFF,TGCGCCAGCAGCCAGACTAGCGCAAACAATGAGCAGTTCTTC
TRBJ2-1,-,TRBV15,-,CATSRPGGGEQFF,TGTGCCACCAGCAGGCCGGGGGGCGGTGAGCAGTTCTTC
TRBJ1-3,-,TRBV5-1,TRBD1,CASSPDRLRNTIYF,TGCGCCAGCAGCCCGGACAGGCTCCGAAACACCATATATTTT
TRBJ2-1,once,TRBV5-4,-,CASSLPPRGYNEQFF,TGTGCCAGCAGCTTGCCCCCCAGGGGATACAATGAGCAGTTCTTC
TRBJ1-1,-,TRBV7-9,-,CASRPGNTEAFF,TGTGCCAGCAGGCCCGGGAACACTGAAGCTTTCTTT
TRBJ1-1,-,TRBV6-5,-,CASSSQGGTEAFF,TGTGCCAGCAGTTCTCAGGGTGGCACTGAAGCTTTCTTT
TRBJ2-7,-,TRBV6-6,-,CASSNPTSSLGGEQYF,TGTGCCAGCAGTAACCCCACCTCCTCACTAGGAGGCGAGCAGTACTTC
TRBJ1-2,-,TRBV5-4,TRBD1,CASSFMDREYYGYTF,TGTGCCAGCAGCTTTATGGACAGGGAGTACTATGGCTACACCTTC
TRBJ2-5,-,TRBV5-4,TRBD2,CASSLAYRGDPRETQYF,TGTGCCAGCAGCTTGGCGTATCGGGGGGATCCTCGGGAGACCCAGTACTTC
TRBJ2-4,-,TRBV5-1,TRBD2,CASSLTSGGDIQYF,TGCGCCAGCAGCCTTACTAGCGGGGGAGACATTCAGTACTTC
TRBJ2-3,-,TRBV7-8,TRBD2,CASSRLAGGVDTQYF,TGTGCCAGCAGCAGACTAGCGGGGGGGGTAGATACGCAGTATTTT
TRBJ2-3,-,TRBV5-1,-,CASSLGGPDTQYF,TGCGCCAGCAGCTTGGGGGGGCCAGATACGCAGTATTTT
TRBJ2-7,-,TRBV4-2,-,CASSQDWSGYEQYF,TGTGCCAGCAGCCAAGATTGGAGTGGCTACGAGCAGTACTTC
TRBJ1-2,-,TRBV2,TRBD1,CASSEAATGVCGYTF,TGTGCCAGCAGTGAAGCGGCGACAGGGGTCTGTGGCTACACCTTC
TRBJ1-1,-,TRBV11-3,-,CASSLDGRDTEAFF,TGTGCCAGCAGCTTAGATGGCCGGGACACTGAAGCTTTCTTT